Each of the 3 T cell receptor beta chains below was sequenced from the same sample in a study of shared clonotypes between healthy human individuals. Repertoires were generated with immunoSEQ multiplex PCR, while TCRdb's copy carries only in-frame clones and drops some. The table has hundreds of thousands of clones, 90% to 95% seen once. CD8 cells classed as naive were CD45RO-negative and positively selected for CCR7, excluding terminally differentiated effector memory CD45RA+ cells. Sequencing was done on a sample of naive CD8+ T cells sorted from blood. The receptors here all came from a man in his thirties or forties in good health.

The chain employs TRBV30 and TRBJ2-7; the D is unclear. The V end lost 3 bases, the J end lost 6 bases, and 12 bases lay between the germline ends. Germline CDR1 is GTSNPN and CDR2 is SVGIG (reference sequence). This CDR3 spans 12 amino acids. The CDR3 DNA reads as TGTGCCTGGAGCCCGAGTTTAGCCGAGCAGTACTTC. It encodes CAWSPSLAEQYF.

The chain carries TRBV19 and TRBJ2-1; D may match TRBD1 or TRBD2 (5 bases each). The V gene's germline CDR1 is LNHDA and CDR2 SQIVND (reference sequence). This CDR3 region has 13 residues. V lost 4 bases and J 5 bases, leaving 9 bases between the germline ends. Here the CDR3 reads CASSRDPNNEQFF. As DNA, the CDR3 is TGTGCCAGTAGTAGGGACCCGAACAATGAGCAGTTCTTC.

This chain links TRBV27 with TRBJ2-7; TRBD2 agrees at 11 bases. The CDR3 totals 15 residues. Germline V gene sequence: CDR1 MNHEY, CDR2 SMNVEV (reference sequence). The V and J ends lost 0 bases and 6 bases, in that order; junction bases with no gene match: 4. CDR3 amino acids: CASSLSSGRVGEQYF. DNA for the CDR3: TGTGCCAGCAGTTTATCTAGCGGGAGGGTTGGCGAGCAGTACTTC.